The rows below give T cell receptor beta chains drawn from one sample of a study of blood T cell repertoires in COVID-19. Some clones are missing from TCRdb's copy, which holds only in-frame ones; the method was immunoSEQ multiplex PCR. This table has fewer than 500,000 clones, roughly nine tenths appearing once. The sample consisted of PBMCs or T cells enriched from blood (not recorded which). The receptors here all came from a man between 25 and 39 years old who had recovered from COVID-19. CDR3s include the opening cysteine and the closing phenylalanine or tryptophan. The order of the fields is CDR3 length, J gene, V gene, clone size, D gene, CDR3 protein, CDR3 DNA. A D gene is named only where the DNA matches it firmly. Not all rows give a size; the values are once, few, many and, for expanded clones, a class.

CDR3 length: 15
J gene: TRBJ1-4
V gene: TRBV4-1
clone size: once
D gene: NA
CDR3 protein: CASSPPLTDNEKLFF
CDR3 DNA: TGCGCCAGCAGTCCACCTCTTACAGATAATGAAAAACTGTTTTTT

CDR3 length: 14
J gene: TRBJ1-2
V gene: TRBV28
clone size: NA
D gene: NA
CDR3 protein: CASSFGLGGYGYTF
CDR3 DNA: TGTGCCAGCAGTTTCGGCCTCGGAGGCTATGGCTACACCTTC

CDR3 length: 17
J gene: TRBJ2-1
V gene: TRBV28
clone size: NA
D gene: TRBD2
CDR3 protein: CASSFLAGGRWENEQFF
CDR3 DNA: TGTGCCAGCAGTTTCCTAGCGGGAGGGCGGTGGGAGAATGAGCAGTTCTTC

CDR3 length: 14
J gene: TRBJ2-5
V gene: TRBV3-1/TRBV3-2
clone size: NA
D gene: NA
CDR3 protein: CASSQLAPQETQYF
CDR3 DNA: TGTGCCAGCAGCCAACTAGCGCCCCAAGAGACCCAGTACTTC

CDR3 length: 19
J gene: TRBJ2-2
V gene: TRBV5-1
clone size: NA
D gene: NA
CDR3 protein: CASSLDGRLDSGNTGELFF
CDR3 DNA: TGCGCCAGCAGCTTGGATGGGCGCTTGGATAGCGGGAACACCGGGGAGCTGTTTTTT

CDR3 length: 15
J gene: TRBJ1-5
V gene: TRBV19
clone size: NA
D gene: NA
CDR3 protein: CASSIGLYSNQPQHF
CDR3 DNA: TGTGCCAGTAGTATCGGACTTTATAGCAATCAGCCCCAGCATTTT

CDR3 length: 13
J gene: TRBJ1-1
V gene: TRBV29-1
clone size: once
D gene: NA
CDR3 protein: CSVRTALNTEAFF
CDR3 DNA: TGCAGCGTACGGACAGCCCTGAACACTGAAGCTTTCTTT

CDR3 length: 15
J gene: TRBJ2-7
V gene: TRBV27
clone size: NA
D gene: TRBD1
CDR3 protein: CASSFMDRGPYEQYF
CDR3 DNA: TGTGCCAGCAGTTTTATGGACAGGGGACCCTACGAGCAGTACTTC

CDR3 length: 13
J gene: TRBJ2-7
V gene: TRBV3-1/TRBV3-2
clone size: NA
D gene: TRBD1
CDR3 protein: CASSGTVAYEQYF
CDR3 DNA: TGTGCCAGCAGCGGGACAGTTGCCTACGAGCAGTACTTC

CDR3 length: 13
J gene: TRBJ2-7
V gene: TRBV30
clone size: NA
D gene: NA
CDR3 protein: CAWSGAGSYEQYF
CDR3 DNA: TGTGCCTGGAGTGGGGCGGGCTCCTACGAGCAGTACTTC

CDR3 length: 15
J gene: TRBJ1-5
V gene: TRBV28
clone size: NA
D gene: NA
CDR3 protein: CASSLSAGIDQPQHF
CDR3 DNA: TGTGCCAGCAGTTTATCGGCAGGGATTGATCAGCCCCAGCATTTT

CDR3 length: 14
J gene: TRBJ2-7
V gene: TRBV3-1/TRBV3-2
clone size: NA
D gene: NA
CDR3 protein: CASSQSSGTYEQYF
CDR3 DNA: TGTGCCAGCAGCCAGTCCTCGGGAACGTACGAGCAGTACTTC

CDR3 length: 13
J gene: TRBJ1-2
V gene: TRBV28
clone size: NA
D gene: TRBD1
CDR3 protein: CASSLNRGGGYTF
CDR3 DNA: TGTGCCAGCAGCCTTAACAGGGGGGGAGGCTACACCTTC

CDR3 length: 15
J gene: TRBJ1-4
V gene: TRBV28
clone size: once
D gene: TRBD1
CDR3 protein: CASSLWDRSGEKLFF
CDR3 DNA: TGTGCCAGCAGTTTGTGGGACAGGTCTGGTGAAAAACTGTTTTTT

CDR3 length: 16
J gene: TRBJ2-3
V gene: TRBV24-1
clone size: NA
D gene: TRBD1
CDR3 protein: CATSDFRDRGTDTQYF
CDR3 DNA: TGTGCCACCAGTGATTTTAGAGACAGGGGCACAGATACGCAGTATTTT

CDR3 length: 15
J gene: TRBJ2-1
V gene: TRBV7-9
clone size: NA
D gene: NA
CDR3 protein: CASSSRDSLIREQFF
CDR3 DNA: TGTGCCAGCAGTTCCCGGGACTCACTCATACGTGAGCAGTTCTTC

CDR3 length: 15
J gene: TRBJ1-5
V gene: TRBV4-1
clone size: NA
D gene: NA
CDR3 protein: CASSQRGLNNQPQHF
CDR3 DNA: TGCGCCAGCAGCCAAAGAGGACTCAACAATCAGCCCCAGCATTTT

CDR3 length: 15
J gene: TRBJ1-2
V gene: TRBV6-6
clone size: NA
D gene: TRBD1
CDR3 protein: CASSYSTVEGDRGLF
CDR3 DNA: TGTGCCAGCAGTTACTCGACGGTTGAGGGGGACAGGGGGCTTTTC

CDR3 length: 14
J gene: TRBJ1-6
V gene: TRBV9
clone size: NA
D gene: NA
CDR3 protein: CASSPGESNSPLHF
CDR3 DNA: TGTGCCAGCAGCCCAGGGGAGAGTAATTCACCCCTCCACTTT

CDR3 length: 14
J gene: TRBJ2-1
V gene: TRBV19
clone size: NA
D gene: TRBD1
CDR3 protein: CASRGQGPVNEQFF
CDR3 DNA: TGTGCCAGTAGGGGACAGGGCCCCGTGAATGAGCAGTTCTTC

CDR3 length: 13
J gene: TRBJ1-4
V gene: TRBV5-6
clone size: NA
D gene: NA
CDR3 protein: CASSLASREKLFF
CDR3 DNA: TGTGCCAGCAGCTTGGCCAGTCGTGAAAAACTGTTTTTT

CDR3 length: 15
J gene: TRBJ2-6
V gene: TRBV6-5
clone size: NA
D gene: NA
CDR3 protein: CASRHGFVGANVLTF
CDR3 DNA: TGTGCCAGCAGGCACGGGTTCGTTGGGGCCAACGTCCTGACTTTC

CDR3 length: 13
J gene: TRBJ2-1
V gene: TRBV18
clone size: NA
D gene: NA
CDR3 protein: CASSLGLDNEQFF
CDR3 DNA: TGTGCCAGCTCACTGGGTCTAGACAATGAGCAGTTCTTC

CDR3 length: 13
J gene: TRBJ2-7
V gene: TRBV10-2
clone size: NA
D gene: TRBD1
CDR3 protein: CATHRGPTYEQYF
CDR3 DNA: TGCGCCACCCACAGGGGCCCAACCTACGAGCAGTACTTC

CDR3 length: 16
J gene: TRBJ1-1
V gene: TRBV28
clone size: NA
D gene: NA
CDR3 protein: CASSLGGGRIDTEAFF
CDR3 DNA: TGTGCCAGCAGTTTGGGCGGGGGGCGTATAGACACTGAAGCTTTCTTT

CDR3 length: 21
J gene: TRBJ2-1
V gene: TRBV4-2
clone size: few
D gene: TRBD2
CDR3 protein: CASSQEGVVSGGESSYNEQFF
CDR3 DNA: TGTGCCAGCAGCCAAGAAGGTGTAGTAAGCGGGGGGGAAAGCTCCTACAATGAGCAGTTCTTC

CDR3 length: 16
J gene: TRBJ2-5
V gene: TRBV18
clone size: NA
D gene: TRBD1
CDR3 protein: CASSPLGTGGSETQYF
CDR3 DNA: TGTGCCAGCTCACCACTCGGGACAGGGGGCAGTGAGACCCAGTACTTC

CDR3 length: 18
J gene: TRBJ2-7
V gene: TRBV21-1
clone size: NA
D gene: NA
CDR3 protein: CASSKVVFVTSVSYEQYF
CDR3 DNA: TGTGCCAGCAGCAAAGTTGTGTTTGTAACTAGCGTCTCCTACGAGCAGTACTTC

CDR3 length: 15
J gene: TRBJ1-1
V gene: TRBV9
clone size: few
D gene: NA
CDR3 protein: CASSGTDRPGAEAFF
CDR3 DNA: TGTGCCAGCAGCGGAACAGACAGACCGGGTGCTGAAGCTTTCTTT

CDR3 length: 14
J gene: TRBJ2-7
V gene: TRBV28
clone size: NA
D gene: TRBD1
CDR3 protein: CASRSGQGLYEQYF
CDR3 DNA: TGTGCCAGCAGATCCGGACAGGGGTTATACGAGCAGTACTTC

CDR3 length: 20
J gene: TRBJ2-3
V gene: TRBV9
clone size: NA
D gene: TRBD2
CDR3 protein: CASSVASLSGTTTSTDTQYF
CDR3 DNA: TGTGCCAGCAGCGTAGCCTCCCTTAGCGGGACGACGACTAGCACAGATACGCAGTATTTT

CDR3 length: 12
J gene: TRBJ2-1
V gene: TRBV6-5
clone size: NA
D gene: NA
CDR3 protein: CASSYLAGEQFF
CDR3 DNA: TGTGCCAGCAGTTACCTAGCCGGTGAGCAGTTCTTC

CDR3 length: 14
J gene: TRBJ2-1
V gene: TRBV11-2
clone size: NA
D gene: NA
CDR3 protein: CASSLGSLYNEQFF
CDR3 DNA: TGTGCCAGCAGCTTAGGTTCTCTCTACAATGAGCAGTTCTTC

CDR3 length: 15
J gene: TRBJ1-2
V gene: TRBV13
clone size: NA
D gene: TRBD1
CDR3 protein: CASSSRTGGNYGYTF
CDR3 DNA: TGTGCCAGCAGCTCGAGAACAGGGGGGAACTATGGCTACACCTTC

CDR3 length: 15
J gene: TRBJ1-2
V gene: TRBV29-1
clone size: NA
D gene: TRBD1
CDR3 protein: CSVAGQGAGNYGYTF
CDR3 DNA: TGCAGCGTTGCCGGTCAGGGGGCGGGTAACTATGGCTACACCTTC

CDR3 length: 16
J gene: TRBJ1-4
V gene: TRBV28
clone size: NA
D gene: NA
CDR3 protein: CASSLQGPRTNEKLFF
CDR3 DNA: TGTGCCAGCAGTTTGCAGGGGCCTCGGACTAATGAAAAACTGTTTTTT